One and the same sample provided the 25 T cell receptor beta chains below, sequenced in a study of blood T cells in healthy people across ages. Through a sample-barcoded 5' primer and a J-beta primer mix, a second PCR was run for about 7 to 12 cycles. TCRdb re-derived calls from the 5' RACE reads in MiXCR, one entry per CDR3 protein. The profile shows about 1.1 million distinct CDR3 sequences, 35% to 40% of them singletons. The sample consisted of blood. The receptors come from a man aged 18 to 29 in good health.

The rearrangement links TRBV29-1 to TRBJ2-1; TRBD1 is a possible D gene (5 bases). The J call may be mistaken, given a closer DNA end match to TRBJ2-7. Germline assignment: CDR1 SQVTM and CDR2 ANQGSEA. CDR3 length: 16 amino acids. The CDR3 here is CSVEGGAMISYNEQYF. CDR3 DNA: TGCAGCGTTGAAGGTGGGGCCATGATCTCCTACAATGAGCAGTACTTC.

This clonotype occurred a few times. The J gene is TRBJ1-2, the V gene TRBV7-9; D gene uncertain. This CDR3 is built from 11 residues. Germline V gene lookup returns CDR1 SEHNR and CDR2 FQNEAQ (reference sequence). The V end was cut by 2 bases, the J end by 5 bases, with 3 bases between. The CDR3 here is CASSLIYGYTF. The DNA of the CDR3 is TGTGCCAGCAGCTTAATTTATGGCTACACCTTC.

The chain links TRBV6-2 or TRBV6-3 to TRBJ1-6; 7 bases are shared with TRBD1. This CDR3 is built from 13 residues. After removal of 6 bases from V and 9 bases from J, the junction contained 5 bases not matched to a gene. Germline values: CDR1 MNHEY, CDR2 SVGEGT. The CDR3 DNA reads TGTGCCAGCAGGGACGGGACAGCTTCACCCCTCCACTTT. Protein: CASRDGTASPLHF.

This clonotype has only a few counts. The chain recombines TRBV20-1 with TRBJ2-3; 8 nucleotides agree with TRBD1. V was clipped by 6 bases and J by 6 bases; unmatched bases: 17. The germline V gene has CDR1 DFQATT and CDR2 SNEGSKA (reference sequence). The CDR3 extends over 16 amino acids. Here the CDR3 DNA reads TGCAGTGCAACCGGGACAGGAGTACGATATGGGGATACGCAGTATTTT. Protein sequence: CSATGTGVRYGDTQYF.

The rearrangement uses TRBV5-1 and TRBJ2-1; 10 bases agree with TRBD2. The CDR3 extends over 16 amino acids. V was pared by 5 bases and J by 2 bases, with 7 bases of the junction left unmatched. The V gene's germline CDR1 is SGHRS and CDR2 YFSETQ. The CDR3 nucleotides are TGCGCCAGCAGTTACCAGGGACTAGCGACCTACAATGAGCAGTTCTTC. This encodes CASSYQGLATYNEQFF.

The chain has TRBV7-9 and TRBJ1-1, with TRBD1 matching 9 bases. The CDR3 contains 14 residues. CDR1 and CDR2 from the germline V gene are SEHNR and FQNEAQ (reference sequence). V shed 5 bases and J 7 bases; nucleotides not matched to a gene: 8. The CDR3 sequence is CASSAYRDRDEAFF. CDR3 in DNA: TGTGCCAGCAGCGCTTACCGGGACAGGGATGAAGCTTTCTTT.

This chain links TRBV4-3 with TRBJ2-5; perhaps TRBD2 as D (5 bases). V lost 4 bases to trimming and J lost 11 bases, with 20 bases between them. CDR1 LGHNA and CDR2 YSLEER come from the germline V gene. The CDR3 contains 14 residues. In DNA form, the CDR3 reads TGCGCCAGCAGCCGTGAGGGTTCCTACAATGAGCAGTACTTC. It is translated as CASSREGSYNEQYF.

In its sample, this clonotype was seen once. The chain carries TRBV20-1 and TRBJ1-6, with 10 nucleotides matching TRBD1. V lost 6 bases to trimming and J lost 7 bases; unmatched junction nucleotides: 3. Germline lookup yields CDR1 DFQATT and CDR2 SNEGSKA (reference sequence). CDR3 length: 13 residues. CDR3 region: CSAPTGGNSPLHF. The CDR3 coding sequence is TGCAGTGCGCCGACAGGGGGCAATTCACCCCTCCACTTT.

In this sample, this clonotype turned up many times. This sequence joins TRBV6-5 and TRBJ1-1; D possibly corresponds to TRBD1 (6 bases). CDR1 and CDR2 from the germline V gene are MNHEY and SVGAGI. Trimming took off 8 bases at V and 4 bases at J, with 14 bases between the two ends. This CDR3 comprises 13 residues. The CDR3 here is CASSVQGATEAFF. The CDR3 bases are TGTGCCAGCTCGGTACAGGGAGCCACTGAAGCTTTCTTT.

The CDR3 protein is CASVKDGGPYNEQFF. In DNA form, the CDR3 reads TGTGCCAGCGTAAAAGACGGCGGGCCCTACAATGAGCAGTTCTTC. This chain joins TRBV2 and TRBJ2-1, with a weak D call TRBD2 (5 bases). Between the trimmed V and J ends, which lost 8 bases and 2 bases, there was a span of 16 bases. Germline values: CDR1 SNHLY, CDR2 FYNNEI. CDR3 length: 15 residues.

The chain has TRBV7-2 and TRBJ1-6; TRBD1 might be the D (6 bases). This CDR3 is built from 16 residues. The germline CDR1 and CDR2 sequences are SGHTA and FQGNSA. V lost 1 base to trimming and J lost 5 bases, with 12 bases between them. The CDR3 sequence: CASSLDGRTDNSPLHF. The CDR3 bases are TGTGCCAGCAGCTTAGACGGGCGGACAGATAATTCACCCCTCCACTTT.

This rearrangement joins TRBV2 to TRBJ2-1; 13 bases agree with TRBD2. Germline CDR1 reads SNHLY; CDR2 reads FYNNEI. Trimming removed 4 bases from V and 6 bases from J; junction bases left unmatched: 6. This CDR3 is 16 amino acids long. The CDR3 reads CASSASGTSGVNEQFF. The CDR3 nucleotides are TGTGCCAGCAGTGCGTCAGGGACTAGCGGGGTCAATGAGCAGTTCTTC.

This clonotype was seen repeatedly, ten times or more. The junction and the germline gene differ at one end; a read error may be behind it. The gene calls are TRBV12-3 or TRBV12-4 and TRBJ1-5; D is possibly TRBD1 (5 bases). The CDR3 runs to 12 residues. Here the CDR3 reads CASSLGDQPQHF. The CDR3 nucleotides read TGTGCCAGCAGCTTAGGGGATCAGCCCCAGCATTTT.

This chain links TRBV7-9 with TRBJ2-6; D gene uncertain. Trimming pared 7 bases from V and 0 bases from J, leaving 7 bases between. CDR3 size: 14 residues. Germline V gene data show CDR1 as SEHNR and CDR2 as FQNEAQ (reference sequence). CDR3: CASTPSSGANVLTF. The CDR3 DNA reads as TGTGCCAGCACCCCCAGCTCTGGGGCCAACGTCCTGACTTTC.

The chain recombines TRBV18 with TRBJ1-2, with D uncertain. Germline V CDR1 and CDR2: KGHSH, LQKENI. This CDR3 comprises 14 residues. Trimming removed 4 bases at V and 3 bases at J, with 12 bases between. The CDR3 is CASSRSAVDYGYTF. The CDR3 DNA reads TGTGCCAGCTCACGAAGCGCCGTTGACTATGGCTACACCTTC.

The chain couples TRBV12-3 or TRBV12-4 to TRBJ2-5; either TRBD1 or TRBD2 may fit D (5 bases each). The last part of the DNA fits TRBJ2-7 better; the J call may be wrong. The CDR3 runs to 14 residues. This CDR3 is CASSGGRNTYEQYF. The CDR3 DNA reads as TGTGCCAGCAGTGGGGGACGAAATACCTACGAGCAGTACTTC.

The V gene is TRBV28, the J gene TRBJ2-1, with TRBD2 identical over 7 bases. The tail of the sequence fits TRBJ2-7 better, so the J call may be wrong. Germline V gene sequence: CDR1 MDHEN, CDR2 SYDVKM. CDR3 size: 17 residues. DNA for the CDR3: TGTGCCAGCAGTTTAGGTCTGGCGGGGGACTCCTACAATGAGCAGTACTTC. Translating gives CASSLGLAGDSYNEQYF.

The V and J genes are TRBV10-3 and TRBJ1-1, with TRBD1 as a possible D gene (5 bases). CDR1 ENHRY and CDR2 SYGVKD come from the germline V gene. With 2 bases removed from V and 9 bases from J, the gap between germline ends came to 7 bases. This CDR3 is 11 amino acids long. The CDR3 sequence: CAISEEGKAFF. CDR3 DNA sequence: TGTGCCATCAGTGAGGAGGGGAAAGCTTTCTTT.

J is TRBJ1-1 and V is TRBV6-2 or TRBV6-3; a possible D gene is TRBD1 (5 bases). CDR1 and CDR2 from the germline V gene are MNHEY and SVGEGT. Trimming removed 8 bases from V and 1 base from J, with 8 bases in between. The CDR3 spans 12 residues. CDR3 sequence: CASVTANTEAFF. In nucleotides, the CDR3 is TGTGCCAGCGTGACAGCGAACACTGAAGCTTTCTTT.

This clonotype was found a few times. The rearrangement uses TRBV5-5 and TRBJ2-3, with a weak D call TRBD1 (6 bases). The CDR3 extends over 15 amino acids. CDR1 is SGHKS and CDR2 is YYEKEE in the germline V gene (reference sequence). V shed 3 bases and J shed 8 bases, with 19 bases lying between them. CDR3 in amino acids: CASSWGIQGESTQYF. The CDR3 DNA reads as TGTGCCAGCAGCTGGGGGATACAGGGAGAGTCTACGCAGTATTTT.

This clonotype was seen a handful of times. As DNA, the CDR3 is TGTGCTAGTGGTTTTTCTGGCACTGAAGCTTTCTTT. It encodes CASGFSGTEAFF. The chain links TRBV12-5 to TRBJ1-1; D unclear. V dropped 3 bases and J dropped 4 bases, with 6 bases sitting between them. The CDR3 has 12 amino acids. Germline V lookup: CDR1 LGHNT, CDR2 FRNRAP.

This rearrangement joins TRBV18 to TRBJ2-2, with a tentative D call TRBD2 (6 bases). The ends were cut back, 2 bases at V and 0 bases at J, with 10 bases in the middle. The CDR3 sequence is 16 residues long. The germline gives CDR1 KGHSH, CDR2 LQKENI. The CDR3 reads CASSPSASANTGELFF. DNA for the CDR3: TGTGCCAGCTCACCATCGGCTAGCGCGAACACCGGGGAGCTGTTTTTT.

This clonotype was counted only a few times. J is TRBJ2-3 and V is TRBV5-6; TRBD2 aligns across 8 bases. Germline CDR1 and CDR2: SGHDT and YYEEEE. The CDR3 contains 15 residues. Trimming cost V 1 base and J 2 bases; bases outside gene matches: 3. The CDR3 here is CASSLTSGYTDTQYF. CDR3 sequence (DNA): TGTGCCAGCAGCTTGACTAGCGGTTACACAGATACGCAGTATTTT.

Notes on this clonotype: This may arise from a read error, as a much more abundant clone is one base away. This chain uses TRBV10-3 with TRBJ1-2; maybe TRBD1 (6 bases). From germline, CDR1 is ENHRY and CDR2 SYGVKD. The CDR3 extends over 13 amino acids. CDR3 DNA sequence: TGTGTCATCACGGATGGGACACCTGATGGCTACACCTTC. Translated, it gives CVITDGTPDGYTF.

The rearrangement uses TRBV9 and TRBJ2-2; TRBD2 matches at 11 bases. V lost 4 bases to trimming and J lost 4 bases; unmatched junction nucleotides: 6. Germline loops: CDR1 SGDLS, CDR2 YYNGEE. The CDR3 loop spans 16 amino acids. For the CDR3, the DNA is TGTGCCAGCAGCCCGCGACTAGCGGGGACCACCGGGGAGCTGTTTTTT. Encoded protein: CASSPRLAGTTGELFF.